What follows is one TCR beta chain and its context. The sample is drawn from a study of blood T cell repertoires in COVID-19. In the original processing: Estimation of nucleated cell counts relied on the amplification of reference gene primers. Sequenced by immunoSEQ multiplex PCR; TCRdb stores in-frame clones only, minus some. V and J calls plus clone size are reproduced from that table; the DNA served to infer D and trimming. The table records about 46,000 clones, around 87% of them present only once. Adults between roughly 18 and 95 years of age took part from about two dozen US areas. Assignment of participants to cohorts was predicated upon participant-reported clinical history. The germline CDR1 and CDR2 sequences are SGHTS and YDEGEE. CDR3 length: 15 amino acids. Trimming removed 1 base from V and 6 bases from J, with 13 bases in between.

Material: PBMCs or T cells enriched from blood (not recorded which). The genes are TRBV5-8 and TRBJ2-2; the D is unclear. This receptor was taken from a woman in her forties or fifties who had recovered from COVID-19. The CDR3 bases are TGTGCCAGCAGCTTGAGTGGCAGGTCGGCCGGGGAGCTGTTTTTT. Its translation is CASSLSGRSAGELFF. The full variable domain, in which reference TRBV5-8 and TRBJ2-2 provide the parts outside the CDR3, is EAGVTQSPTHLIKTRGQQATLRCSPISGHTSVYWYQQALGLGLQFLLWYDEGEERNRGNFPPRFSGRQFPNYSSELNVNALELEDSALYLCASSLSGRSAGELFFGEGSRLTVL.